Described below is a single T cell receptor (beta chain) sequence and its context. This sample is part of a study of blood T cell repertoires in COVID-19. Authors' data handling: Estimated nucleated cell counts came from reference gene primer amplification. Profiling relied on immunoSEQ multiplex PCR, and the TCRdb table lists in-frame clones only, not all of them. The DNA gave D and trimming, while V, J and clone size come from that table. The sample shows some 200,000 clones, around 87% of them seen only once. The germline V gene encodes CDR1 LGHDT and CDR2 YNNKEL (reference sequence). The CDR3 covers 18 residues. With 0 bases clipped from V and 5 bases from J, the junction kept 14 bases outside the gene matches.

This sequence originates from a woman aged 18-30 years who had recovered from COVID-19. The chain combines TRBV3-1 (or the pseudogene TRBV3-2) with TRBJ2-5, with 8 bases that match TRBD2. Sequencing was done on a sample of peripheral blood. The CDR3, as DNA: TGTGCCAGCAGCCAAGATCTGGATGACGGGGGGGCCCGGGAGACCCAGTACTTC. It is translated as CASSQDLDDGGARETQYF.